These T cell receptor beta chains were read from a single sample in a study of cytomegalovirus exposure and HLA in healthy donors. The protocol was immunoSEQ multiplex PCR, while the TCRdb copy is restricted to in-frame clones and leaves out a portion. Among some 95,000 clones listed, around 68% were seen once. Sequencing used PBMCs. The source of these receptors is a female donor in good health and CMV-seronegative. Each CDR3 is given with its conserved first and last residue. A D gene is named only where the DNA matches it firmly. Expanded clones get a size class; other rows say once, few or many, or leave the size out.

j_gene	v_gene	abundance	d_gene	CDR3nt	CDR3aa
TRBJ2-1	TRBV2	.	TRBD2	TGTGCCAGCAGTGAGGCGGGGGAGGCATACAATGAGCAGTTCTTC	CASSEAGEAYNEQFF
TRBJ2-2	TRBV4-3	few	.	TGCGCCAGCAGCCAAGAGTCTAGGCCCGGGGAGCTGTTTTTT	CASSQESRPGELFF
TRBJ1-2	TRBV30	.	.	TGTGCCTGGACCCTAGGTCCGGGGGGGGCGGATATTTCTGGCTACACCTTC	CAWTLGPGGADISGYTF
TRBJ2-1	TRBV7-7	.	.	TGTGCTAGCAGCCTGGTGGGCCAGGGGGAGCAGTTCTTC	CASSLVGQGEQFF
TRBJ2-5	TRBV5-6	few	TRBD1	TGTGCCAGCAGCTTAGGGGGCAGGGTCACCGAGACCCAGTACTTC	CASSLGGRVTETQYF
TRBJ1-4	TRBV2	.	.	TGTGCCAGCAGTAAATTAACAGGGCAAACTAATGAAAAACTGTTTTTT	CASSKLTGQTNEKLFF
TRBJ2-1	TRBV6-6	once	.	TGTGCCAGCACCCCGACCCGCGGGACTGAGCAGTTCTTC	CASTPTRGTEQFF
TRBJ2-7	TRBV6-1	.	.	TGTGCCAGCAGTGAAAAGGGGGACGGTTCCTACGAGCAGTACTTC	CASSEKGDGSYEQYF
TRBJ1-1	TRBV25-1	.	.	TGTGCCAGCAGTCCTTGGACTGAGATGAACACTGAAGCTTTCTTT	CASSPWTEMNTEAFF
TRBJ2-3	TRBV2	.	TRBD2	TGTGCCAGCGTCTGGGGGGGTGATACGCAGTATTTT	CASVWGGDTQYF